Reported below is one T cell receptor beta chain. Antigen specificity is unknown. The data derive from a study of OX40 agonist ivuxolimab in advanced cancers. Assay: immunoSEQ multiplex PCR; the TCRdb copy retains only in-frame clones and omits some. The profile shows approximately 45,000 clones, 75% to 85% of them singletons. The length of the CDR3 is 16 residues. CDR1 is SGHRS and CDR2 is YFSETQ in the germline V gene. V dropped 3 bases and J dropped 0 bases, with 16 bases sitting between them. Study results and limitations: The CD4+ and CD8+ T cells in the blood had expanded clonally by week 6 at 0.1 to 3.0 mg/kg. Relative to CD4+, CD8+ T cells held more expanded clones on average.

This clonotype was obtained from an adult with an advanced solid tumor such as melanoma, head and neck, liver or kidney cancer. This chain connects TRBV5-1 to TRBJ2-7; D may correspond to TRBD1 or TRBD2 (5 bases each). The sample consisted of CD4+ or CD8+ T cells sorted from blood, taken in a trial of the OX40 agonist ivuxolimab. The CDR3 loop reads CASSSLQGRSSYEQYF. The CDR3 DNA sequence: TGCGCCAGCAGCTCCCTCCAGGGACGGAGCTCCTACGAGCAGTACTTC.